This T cell receptor beta chain originates from a study of human T cells and chemical hapten exposure. The study used a library that attached unique molecular identifiers to individual cDNA molecules. Each CDR3 protein gets one entry after TCRdb re-called the RACE reads with MiXCR. Of 100,000 or so distinct CDR3 sequences listed, approximately 10% are singletons. This clonotype has just a few counts. Germline CDR1 and CDR2: DFQATT and SNEGSKA (reference sequence). The CDR3 has 13 amino acids. The V gene end was trimmed by 5 bases and the J gene end by 6 bases; junction bases not matched to a gene: 4. Described time point: patch test 2, 6 weeks after DPC sensitization. Treatment denoted: therapeutic diphenylcyclopropenone sensitization with weekly scalp DPC.

The J gene is TRBJ2-7, the V gene TRBV20-1; 13 bases match TRBD2. Specimen: whole blood, collected in connection with sensitization to the hapten diphenylcyclopropenone (DPC). This receptor was obtained from a man aged 40-50 years with alopecia areata. Some clones in this sample may be carry-over from other donors' samples. CDR3 protein: CSAGGLAGLEQYF. Here the CDR3 DNA reads TGCAGTGCTGGGGGACTAGCGGGACTCGAGCAGTACTTC.